Shown below are 7 T cell receptor beta chains from a single sample sequenced in a study of blood T cell repertoires in COVID-19. The assay was immunoSEQ multiplex PCR, and TCRdb's table has in-frame clones only and misses some. This table has around 140,000 clones, approximately 80% appearing once. The sequenced sample consisted of peripheral blood. The receptors stem from a human donor in a cohort sampled during active COVID-19.

In this sample, this clone turned up once. The chain recombines TRBV29-1 with TRBJ1-2; D call uncertain. This CDR3 comprises 12 residues. CDR1 is SQVTM and CDR2 is ANQGSEA in the germline V gene. V gave up 8 bases and J gave up 5 bases, with 15 bases separating them. The DNA for the CDR3 is TGCAGCACCCCCCGAGGAGGGTATGGCTACACCTTC. This encodes CSTPRGGYGYTF.

The chain combines TRBV7-3 with TRBJ2-6; D perhaps matches TRBD1 (5 bases). There are 18 residues in the CDR3. Trimming shortened V by 2 bases and J by 3 bases, and 17 bases separated the two germline ends. Germline V gene sequence: CDR1 SGHTA, CDR2 FQGTGA. CDR3 loop: CASSLRIGAGYGANVLTF. CDR3 coding DNA: TGTGCCAGCAGCTTACGTATTGGGGCAGGGTATGGGGCCAACGTCCTGACTTTC.

The chain has TRBV19 and TRBJ2-5, with a tentative D call TRBD2 (6 bases). Trimming removed 5 bases from V and 3 bases from J, with 16 bases in between. Germline lookup yields CDR1 LNHDA and CDR2 SQIVND (reference sequence). CDR3 size: 15 residues. The CDR3 loop is CASSVGGPGEETQYF. The CDR3 bases are TGTGCCAGTAGTGTGGGGGGACCCGGGGAAGAGACCCAGTACTTC.

The gene calls are TRBV29-1 and TRBJ2-7; no definite D call. The germline V gene encodes CDR1 SQVTM and CDR2 ANQGSEA. The CDR3 totals 14 residues. Between the trimmed V and J ends, which lost 3 bases and 3 bases, there was a span of 15 bases. CDR3 sequence reads: CSVEVYSTYYEQYF. CDR3 in DNA: TGCAGCGTTGAGGTGTACAGCACGTACTACGAGCAGTACTTC.

The gene calls are TRBV11-3 and TRBJ2-3; 9 bases line up with TRBD1. The CDR3 runs to 14 residues. V trimming: 8 bases; J trimming: 6 bases; junction bases outside the gene matches: 9. Germline CDR1 reads SGHNT; CDR2 reads YENEEA. The CDR3 bases are TGTGCCAGCGGCCCGGGACAGGGAGGGGATACGCAGTATTTT. Amino acid sequence: CASGPGQGGDTQYF.

This chain uses TRBV2 with TRBJ2-6, with D possibly being TRBD2 (5 bases). The CDR3 is 15 residues long. The V gene lost 7 bases and the J gene lost 2 bases, with 12 bases spanning the gap. Germline V gene data show CDR1 as SNHLY and CDR2 as FYNNEI. CDR3 DNA sequence: TGTGCCAGCACCCCGGGATCTCCTGGGGCCAACGTCCTGACTTTC. Protein sequence: CASTPGSPGANVLTF.

This clone occurred a few times. V is TRBV18 and J is TRBJ2-6, with TRBD1 matching over 8 bases. The CDR3 length is 17 residues. V shed 3 bases and J 0 bases; nucleotides not matched to a gene: 4. Per the germline V gene, CDR1 is KGHSH and CDR2 is LQKENI. The DNA of the CDR3 is TGTGCCAGCTCACCGGGACAGGCGACCTCTGGGGCCAACGTCCTGACTTTC. It translates to CASSPGQATSGANVLTF.